This section outlines one T cell receptor beta chain sequence together with its context. Its target antigen remains unknown. Within one base of it there is no much larger clone, and no base qualities were kept. The data belong to a study of cytomegalovirus exposure and HLA in healthy donors (dated by TCRdb to 2015 to 2018). About the investigation overall: According to a later analysis, the approximately 120 validation repertoires were produced on the same platform as the 700 or so repertoires of the first cohort. The study aimed to test whether signatures of past pathogen exposure could be identified by cataloging public T cell receptors. A separate validation cohort of 90 to 150 different subjects was used in addition to the approximately 640-subject first cohort. The study combined high-throughput TCR immunosequencing, statistical association of individual TCRs with disease status, and machine learning to predict cytomegalovirus infection status. Overall study results and their limits: Subsequent analysis determined that TCRs grouped into clusters in the first cohort also showed a tendency toward co-occurrence across the approximately 120 validation repertoires, and roughly 94% of cluster scores exceeded 0. The classifier was reported to diagnose cytomegalovirus status with high specificity and sensitivity in both the original and validation cohorts. In vitro tests confirmed that three of the cytomegalovirus-associated TCR beta chains recognize cytomegalovirus antigens. The validation cohort had no HLA typing available for a later analysis, so co-occurrence within that cohort was assessed over all 130 or so repertoires. The authors suggested that the approach could potentially be extended to other disease states and immunological phenotypes. Most TCR sequences were observed very rarely across donors, whereas some public TCRs were present in many individuals. A total of fewer than 200 TCR beta chains were listed by the study as associated with cytomegalovirus.

CDR1 and CDR2 are drawn from the germline V gene: MNHEY, SVGAGI. V drops 8 bases and J drops 4 bases, leaving 20 bases in between. Spanning cysteine to phenylalanine, the CDR3 consists of 15 amino acids. Only CDR3 DNA remains: 45 bases, in frame from the first base. To prepare the library, the immunoSEQ multiplex PCR assay was applied. The paper's data handling went like this. A statistical classification framework was built for diagnosing cytomegalovirus status from the catalog of TCR beta chain sequences. The clones in this table, taken by TCRdb from immuneACCESS, are in-frame only. Not every clone is retained; where verified, under half of the shortfall comes from an unresolved V gene, and the cause of the rest is unknown. The DNA was the basis for D and trimming; V, J and clone size are from that table. For this sample the table gives under 100,000 clones, of which 95% to 97% were detected only once. The ten largest clones add up to about 0.8% of the sample.

Donors formed part of the validation cohort, which comprised about 120 subjects and was distinct from the first cohort of 666 subjects. What was sequenced was PBMCs. The sequence links TRBV6-5 to TRBJ1-1; tentative D gene TRBD1, with 5 bases matching. The TCR sequence derives from a man in his late teens or twenties in good health and CMV-seronegative. The DNA sequence reads TGTGCCAGCGGCGGTCGGGCACCAGGGCGCACTGAAGCTTTCTTT. Translation gives CASGGRAPGRTEAFF.